This T cell receptor beta chain stems from a study of T cells in Graves' hyperthyroidism and ophthalmopathy. Study outcomes and limitations: Ophthalmopathy was predicted by the model a median of roughly 6.7 months ahead of onset. Ophthalmopathy stood apart from stable hyperthyroidism in a 13 V-J model.

TCR beta CDR3 regions were amplified from RNA transcripts. Carried out on the TCR CDR3, a first-round RT-PCR used the HTBI primer set. One entry per CDR3 protein, called by TCRdb with MiXCR from the multiplex PCR reads. The sample has under 400,000 distinct CDR3 sequences, 15% to 18% seen once. CDR1 is LNHDA, CDR2 SQIVND, per germline (reference sequence). The CDR3 is 17 amino acids. V was clipped by 4 bases and J by 1 base, with 18 bases between them. This clonotype was counted only a few times. Its antigen is unidentified. This chain joins TRBV19 and TRBJ2-3; D possibly corresponds to TRBD2 (5 bases). What was sequenced was blood. This receptor was identified in a woman aged 18-29 years with Graves' hyperthyroidism that later progressed to Graves' ophthalmopathy. The CDR3 DNA is TGTGCCAGTAGTACACAGACGGGGAAGGGAGGCACAGATACGCAGTATTTT. Protein sequence: CASSTQTGKGGTDTQYF.